A single sample gave rise to the 2 T cell receptor beta chains below, sequenced in a study of graft-versus-host responses after intestinal transplantation. The data were produced by immunoSEQ multiplex PCR, yet TCRdb's version contains in-frame clones alone and is incomplete. This table holds under 25,000 clones, about nine tenths found once. The sample consisted of PBMCs, taken less than 240 days after intestinal transplant. The receptors derive from a human patient who received an intestinal transplant, so some T cells may come from the graft donor.

The chain recombines TRBV2 with TRBJ2-3; 7 bases fit TRBD2. J lost 3 bases, V lost 7 bases, and 7 bases had no gene match. From germline, CDR1 is SNHLY and CDR2 FYNNEI. The CDR3 is made up of 14 amino acids. CDR3 coding DNA: TGTGCCAGCATAAAAGCGGGGCGAACAGATACGCAGTATTTT. Translating it yields CASIKAGRTDTQYF.

The table lists this clone with a few counts. The chain carries TRBV7-9 and TRBJ2-2; D is unclear. The V end was cut by 3 bases, the J end by 7 bases, with 6 bases between. The CDR3 covers 12 residues. The germline V gene has CDR1 SEHNR and CDR2 FQNEAQ (reference sequence). CDR3: CASSFVGGELFF. CDR3 DNA: TGTGCCAGCAGCTTCGTAGGCGGGGAGCTGTTTTTT. The full variable domain, its missing parts supplied by reference TRBV7-9 and TRBJ2-2, is DTGVSQNPRHKITKRGQNVTFRCDPISEHNRLYWYRQTLGQGPEFLTYFQNEAQLEKSRLLSDRFSAERPKGSFSTLEIQRTEQGDSAMYLCASSFVGGELFFGEGSRLTVL.